This is a list of T cell receptor beta chains from one sample in a study of T cell responses to AZD1222 COVID-19 vaccine. Here immunoSEQ multiplex PCR was the method, and the copy in TCRdb shows in-frame clones only, minus some. The sample has about 110,000 clones; 80% to 95% are singletons. This specimen was peripheral blood, taken 28 days after the second AZD1222 dose. These receptors came from an adult who received the AZD1222 COVID-19 vaccine. Each CDR3 is given with its conserved first and last residue. The D gene is left open where the match is weak. Size is stated for part of the rows, as once, few or many counts, or as a class when the clone is expanded.

clone size: .; D gene: .; J gene: TRBJ1-2; V gene: TRBV7-9; CDR3 length: 11; CDR3 protein: CASEEIYGYTF; CDR3 DNA: TGTGCCAGCGAAGAGATTTATGGCTACACCTTC
clone size: .; D gene: .; J gene: TRBJ2-7; V gene: TRBV6-2/TRBV6-3; CDR3 length: 14; CDR3 protein: CASSYRHPNYEQYF; CDR3 DNA: TGTGCCAGCAGTTACCGCCACCCTAACTACGAGCAGTACTTC
clone size: .; D gene: .; J gene: TRBJ1-1; V gene: TRBV14; CDR3 length: 18; CDR3 protein: CASSQEYFRVGMNTEAFF; CDR3 DNA: TGTGCCAGCAGCCAAGAGTATTTCAGGGTGGGGATGAACACTGAAGCTTTCTTT
clone size: .; D gene: .; J gene: TRBJ2-3; V gene: TRBV24-1; CDR3 length: 14; CDR3 protein: CATSDPDGGGTQYF; CDR3 DNA: TGTGCCACCAGTGACCCGGACGGGGGTGGTACGCAGTATTTT
clone size: .; D gene: .; J gene: TRBJ2-7; V gene: TRBV6-2/TRBV6-3; CDR3 length: 12; CDR3 protein: CASSYVGNEQYF; CDR3 DNA: TGTGCCAGCAGTTATGTGGGTAACGAGCAGTACTTC
clone size: .; D gene: TRBD1; J gene: TRBJ1-1; V gene: TRBV7-2; CDR3 length: 16; CDR3 protein: CASSSWGRGQTTEAFF; CDR3 DNA: TGTGCCAGCAGCTCATGGGGCAGGGGGCAGACCACTGAAGCTTTCTTT
clone size: .; D gene: .; J gene: TRBJ1-4; V gene: TRBV11-2; CDR3 length: 12; CDR3 protein: CASSLEPGGLFF; CDR3 DNA: TGTGCCAGCAGCTTAGAACCAGGCGGGCTGTTTTTT
clone size: .; D gene: TRBD2; J gene: TRBJ2-1; V gene: TRBV11-3; CDR3 length: 17; CDR3 protein: CASSLDQAGGQYNEQFF; CDR3 DNA: TGTGCCAGCAGCTTAGATCAAGCGGGGGGCCAGTACAATGAGCAGTTCTTC
clone size: .; D gene: TRBD1; J gene: TRBJ2-7; V gene: TRBV4-3; CDR3 length: 14; CDR3 protein: CASSQGDRNYEQYF; CDR3 DNA: TGCGCCAGCAGCCAAGGGGACAGAAACTACGAGCAGTACTTC
clone size: .; D gene: TRBD1; J gene: TRBJ1-2; V gene: TRBV25-1; CDR3 length: 15; CDR3 protein: CASRAGTGGPGGYTF; CDR3 DNA: TGTGCCAGCAGAGCCGGGACAGGGGGCCCGGGAGGCTACACCTTC
clone size: .; D gene: TRBD1; J gene: TRBJ1-6; V gene: TRBV9; CDR3 length: 15; CDR3 protein: CASGLYSTGNSPLHF; CDR3 DNA: TGTGCCAGCGGTTTATATTCGACAGGGAATTCACCCCTCCACTTT
clone size: .; D gene: .; J gene: TRBJ2-7; V gene: TRBV18; CDR3 length: 13; CDR3 protein: CASSLAATYEQYF; CDR3 DNA: TGTGCCAGCTCCTTGGCAGCGACCTACGAGCAGTACTTC
clone size: .; D gene: TRBD1; J gene: TRBJ2-5; V gene: TRBV29-1; CDR3 length: 12; CDR3 protein: CSGRQGQETQYF; CDR3 DNA: TGCAGCGGGAGACAGGGACAAGAGACCCAGTACTTC
clone size: once; D gene: TRBD2; J gene: TRBJ2-5; V gene: TRBV7-3; CDR3 length: 15; CDR3 protein: CASSPGLAGKETQYF; CDR3 DNA: TGTGCCAGCAGCCCGGGACTAGCGGGGAAAGAGACCCAGTACTTC
clone size: .; D gene: .; J gene: TRBJ1-3; V gene: TRBV9; CDR3 length: 14; CDR3 protein: CASSATPSGNTIYF; CDR3 DNA: TGTGCCAGCAGCGCGACCCCCTCTGGAAACACCATATATTTT
clone size: .; D gene: TRBD1; J gene: TRBJ1-5; V gene: TRBV7-9; CDR3 length: 15; CDR3 protein: CASSSTDRDRQPQHF; CDR3 DNA: TGTGCCAGCAGCTCCACGGACAGGGACAGGCAGCCCCAGCATTTT
clone size: .; D gene: TRBD2; J gene: TRBJ2-1; V gene: TRBV5-4; CDR3 length: 16; CDR3 protein: CASSPSSGSSYNEQFF; CDR3 DNA: TGTGCCAGCAGCCCCTCTAGCGGAAGCTCCTACAATGAGCAGTTCTTC
clone size: once; D gene: .; J gene: TRBJ1-1; V gene: TRBV12-3/TRBV12-4; CDR3 length: 12; CDR3 protein: CASSLFPGEAFF; CDR3 DNA: TGTGCCAGCAGTTTGTTCCCGGGGGAAGCTTTCTTT
clone size: .; D gene: .; J gene: TRBJ1-1; V gene: TRBV15; CDR3 length: 17; CDR3 protein: CATSRPSGQVLNTEAFF; CDR3 DNA: TGTGCCACCAGCAGACCCTCCGGACAAGTTCTTAACACTGAAGCTTTCTTT
clone size: .; D gene: TRBD2; J gene: TRBJ2-7; V gene: TRBV7-2; CDR3 length: 15; CDR3 protein: CASSTTSGGFYEQYF; CDR3 DNA: TGTGCCAGCAGCACCACTAGCGGGGGGTTCTACGAGCAGTACTTC
clone size: .; D gene: TRBD1; J gene: TRBJ1-1; V gene: TRBV14; CDR3 length: 14; CDR3 protein: CASSQESRTGGAFF; CDR3 DNA: TGTGCCAGCAGCCAAGAGTCCCGGACAGGGGGTGCTTTCTTT
clone size: .; D gene: .; J gene: TRBJ2-7; V gene: TRBV6-5; CDR3 length: 13; CDR3 protein: CASSRRWTGEQYF; CDR3 DNA: TGTGCCAGCAGTCGCCGATGGACGGGAGAGCAGTACTTC
clone size: .; D gene: .; J gene: TRBJ2-2; V gene: TRBV4-3; CDR3 length: 13; CDR3 protein: CASSQNRVGELFF; CDR3 DNA: TGCGCCAGCAGCCAAAACAGGGTCGGGGAGCTGTTTTTT
clone size: .; D gene: TRBD1; J gene: TRBJ1-2; V gene: TRBV9; CDR3 length: 13; CDR3 protein: CASSADRGYGYTF; CDR3 DNA: TGTGCCAGCAGCGCCGACAGGGGGTATGGCTACACCTTC
clone size: few; D gene: TRBD1; J gene: TRBJ1-2; V gene: TRBV10-3; CDR3 length: 14; CDR3 protein: CAIKRDRANYGYTF; CDR3 DNA: TGTGCCATCAAGAGGGACAGGGCTAACTATGGCTACACCTTC
clone size: .; D gene: .; J gene: TRBJ2-5; V gene: TRBV25-1; CDR3 length: 11; CDR3 protein: CAIGGEETQYF; CDR3 DNA: TGTGCCATTGGAGGGGAAGAGACCCAGTACTTC
clone size: .; D gene: .; J gene: TRBJ1-6; V gene: TRBV5-4; CDR3 length: 17; CDR3 protein: CASSLALDSSYNSPLHF; CDR3 DNA: TGTGCCAGCAGCTTGGCCCTAGATAGCTCCTATAATTCACCCCTCCACTTT
clone size: .; D gene: TRBD1; J gene: TRBJ1-1; V gene: TRBV5-1; CDR3 length: 15; CDR3 protein: CASSRSKGQGDEAFF; CDR3 DNA: TGCGCCAGCAGCCGAAGCAAGGGACAGGGCGATGAAGCTTTCTTT
clone size: .; D gene: .; J gene: TRBJ2-7; V gene: TRBV6-2/TRBV6-3; CDR3 length: 14; CDR3 protein: CASSRVGVYIEQYF; CDR3 DNA: TGTGCCAGCAGCCGAGTCGGGGTGTATATCGAGCAGTACTTC
clone size: .; D gene: .; J gene: TRBJ1-2; V gene: TRBV13; CDR3 length: 14; CDR3 protein: CASSVYGGNYGYTF; CDR3 DNA: TGTGCCAGCAGCGTCTATGGGGGAAACTATGGCTACACCTTC
clone size: .; D gene: .; J gene: TRBJ1-2; V gene: TRBV4-2; CDR3 length: 14; CDR3 protein: CASSQDRDFLGYTF; CDR3 DNA: TGTGCCAGCAGCCAAGACAGGGATTTCCTCGGCTACACCTTC
clone size: .; D gene: .; J gene: TRBJ2-3; V gene: TRBV23-1; CDR3 length: 13; CDR3 protein: CASSQMSTDTQYF; CDR3 DNA: TGCGCCAGCAGTCAAATGTCCACAGATACGCAGTATTTT
clone size: .; D gene: TRBD1; J gene: TRBJ2-5; V gene: TRBV3-1/TRBV3-2; CDR3 length: 17; CDR3 protein: CASSQATGCRRQETQYF; CDR3 DNA: TGTGCCAGCAGCCAAGCGACAGGGTGCCGACGACAAGAGACCCAGTACTTC
clone size: .; D gene: TRBD2; J gene: TRBJ2-3; V gene: TRBV3-1/TRBV3-2; CDR3 length: 15; CDR3 protein: CASSPRAGGTDTQYF; CDR3 DNA: TGTGCCAGCAGCCCGCGAGCGGGGGGCACAGATACGCAGTATTTT
clone size: .; D gene: .; J gene: TRBJ1-3; V gene: TRBV5-1; CDR3 length: 15; CDR3 protein: CASSFGGTPGNTIYF; CDR3 DNA: TGCGCCAGCAGCTTCGGGGGGACCCCTGGAAACACCATATATTTT
clone size: .; D gene: TRBD1; J gene: TRBJ2-4; V gene: TRBV30; CDR3 length: 19; CDR3 protein: CAWSPPWGQGGLAKNIQYF; CDR3 DNA: TGTGCCTGGAGTCCCCCGTGGGGACAGGGAGGGTTAGCCAAAAACATTCAGTACTTC
clone size: .; D gene: .; J gene: TRBJ2-5; V gene: TRBV13; CDR3 length: 13; CDR3 protein: CASSPGARETQYF; CDR3 DNA: TGTGCCAGCAGCCCGGGGGCCCGGGAGACCCAGTACTTC
clone size: .; D gene: .; J gene: TRBJ2-3; V gene: TRBV11-1; CDR3 length: 16; CDR3 protein: CASSLGQSWATDTQYF; CDR3 DNA: TGTGCCAGCAGCTTAGGACAGAGTTGGGCCACAGATACGCAGTATTTT
clone size: once; D gene: .; J gene: TRBJ1-2; V gene: TRBV5-1; CDR3 length: 16; CDR3 protein: CASSPGGGASRGGYTF; CDR3 DNA: TGCGCCAGCAGCCCCGGGGGGGGCGCCTCTAGGGGTGGCTACACCTTC
clone size: .; D gene: TRBD1; J gene: TRBJ2-3; V gene: TRBV11-3; CDR3 length: 16; CDR3 protein: CASSSRRDRSTDTQYF; CDR3 DNA: TGTGCCAGCAGCTCACGCCGGGACAGGTCCACAGATACGCAGTATTTT
clone size: few; D gene: TRBD2; J gene: TRBJ2-2; V gene: TRBV19; CDR3 length: 16; CDR3 protein: CASGSWVHGGTGELFF; CDR3 DNA: TGTGCCAGTGGGTCCTGGGTACACGGGGGGACCGGGGAGCTGTTTTTT
clone size: .; D gene: TRBD2; J gene: TRBJ2-1; V gene: TRBV9; CDR3 length: 12; CDR3 protein: CASSAGEELAVF; CDR3 DNA: TGTGCCAGCAGCGCTGGGGAGGAACTAGCGGTCTTC
clone size: .; D gene: .; J gene: TRBJ1-5; V gene: TRBV6-1; CDR3 length: 16; CDR3 protein: CASSEHGGDSNQPQHF; CDR3 DNA: TGTGCCAGCAGTGAACATGGGGGGGATAGCAATCAGCCCCAGCATTTT
clone size: .; D gene: TRBD2; J gene: TRBJ2-1; V gene: TRBV7-3; CDR3 length: 15; CDR3 protein: CASSFELAVNNEQFF; CDR3 DNA: TGTGCCAGCAGCTTTGAACTAGCGGTCAACAATGAGCAGTTCTTC
clone size: .; D gene: TRBD2; J gene: TRBJ2-7; V gene: TRBV7-2; CDR3 length: 15; CDR3 protein: CASSLARTSGGEQYF; CDR3 DNA: TGTGCCAGCAGCTTAGCAAGGACTAGCGGGGGTGAGCAGTACTTC
clone size: .; D gene: .; J gene: TRBJ1-5; V gene: TRBV7-2; CDR3 length: 13; CDR3 protein: CASSTPGNQPQHF; CDR3 DNA: TGTGCCAGCAGCACGCCTGGGAATCAGCCCCAGCATTTT
clone size: once; D gene: .; J gene: TRBJ1-4; V gene: TRBV4-3; CDR3 length: 15; CDR3 protein: CASSQEVSTNEKLFF; CDR3 DNA: TGCGCCAGCAGCCAAGAAGTATCCACTAATGAAAAACTGTTTTTT
clone size: .; D gene: .; J gene: TRBJ2-5; V gene: TRBV7-9; CDR3 length: 13; CDR3 protein: CASSLGDYETQYF; CDR3 DNA: TGTGCCAGCAGCTTGGGGGATTACGAGACCCAGTACTTC
clone size: .; D gene: .; J gene: TRBJ2-6; V gene: TRBV27; CDR3 length: 15; CDR3 protein: CASSSYTSGANVLTF; CDR3 DNA: TGTGCCAGCAGTTCCTACACCTCTGGGGCCAACGTCCTGACTTTC
clone size: once; D gene: .; J gene: TRBJ1-2; V gene: TRBV3-1/TRBV3-2; CDR3 length: 13; CDR3 protein: CASSQDEARGYTF; CDR3 DNA: TGTGCCAGCAGCCAAGATGAGGCGAGGGGCTACACCTTC